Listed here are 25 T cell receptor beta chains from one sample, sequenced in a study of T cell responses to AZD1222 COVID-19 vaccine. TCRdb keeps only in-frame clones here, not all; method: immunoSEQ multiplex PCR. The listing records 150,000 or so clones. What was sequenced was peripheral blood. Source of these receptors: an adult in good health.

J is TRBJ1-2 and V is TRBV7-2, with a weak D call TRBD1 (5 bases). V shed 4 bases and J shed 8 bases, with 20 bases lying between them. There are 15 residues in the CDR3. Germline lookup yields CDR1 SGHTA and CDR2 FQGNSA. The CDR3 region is CASSSFILGEKGYTF. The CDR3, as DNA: TGTGCCAGCAGCTCCTTCATTCTGGGGGAGAAAGGCTACACCTTC.

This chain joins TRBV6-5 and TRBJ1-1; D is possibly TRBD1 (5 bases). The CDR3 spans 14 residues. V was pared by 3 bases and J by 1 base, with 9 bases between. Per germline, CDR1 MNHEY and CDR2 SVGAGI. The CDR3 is CASSYLDRNTEAFF. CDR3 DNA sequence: TGTGCCAGCAGTTATCTAGACAGGAACACTGAAGCTTTCTTT.

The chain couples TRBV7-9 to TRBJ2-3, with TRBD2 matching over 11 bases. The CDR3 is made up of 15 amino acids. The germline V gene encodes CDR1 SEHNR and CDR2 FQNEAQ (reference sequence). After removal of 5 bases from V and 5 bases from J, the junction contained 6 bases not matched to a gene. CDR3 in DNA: TGTGCCAGCAGCCCACAGACTAGCGGGGTAGATACGCAGTATTTT. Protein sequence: CASSPQTSGVDTQYF.

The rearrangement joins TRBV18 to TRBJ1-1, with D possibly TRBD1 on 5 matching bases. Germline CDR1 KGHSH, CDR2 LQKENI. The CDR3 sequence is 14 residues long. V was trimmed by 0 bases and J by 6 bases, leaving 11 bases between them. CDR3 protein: CASSPPVGTAEAFF. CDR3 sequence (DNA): TGTGCCAGCTCACCACCGGTAGGGACGGCTGAAGCTTTCTTT.

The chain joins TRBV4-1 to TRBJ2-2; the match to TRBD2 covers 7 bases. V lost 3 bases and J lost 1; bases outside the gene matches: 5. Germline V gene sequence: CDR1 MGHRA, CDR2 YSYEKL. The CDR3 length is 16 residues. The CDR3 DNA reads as TGCGCCAGCAGCCAGATAACTAGCGAGAACACCGGGGAGCTGTTTTTT. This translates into CASSQITSENTGELFF.

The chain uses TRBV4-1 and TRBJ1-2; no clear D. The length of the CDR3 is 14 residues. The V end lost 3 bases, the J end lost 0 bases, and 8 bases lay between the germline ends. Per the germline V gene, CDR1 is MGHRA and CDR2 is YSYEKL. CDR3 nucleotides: TGCGCCAGCAGCCAGGGGTTAGCTAACTATGGCTACACCTTC. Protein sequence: CASSQGLANYGYTF.

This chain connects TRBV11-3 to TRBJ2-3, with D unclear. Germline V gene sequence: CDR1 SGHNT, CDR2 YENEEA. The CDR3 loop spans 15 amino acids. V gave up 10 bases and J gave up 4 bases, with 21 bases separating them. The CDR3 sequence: CANLWPSVEADTQYF. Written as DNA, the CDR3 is TGTGCCAATCTTTGGCCCTCGGTTGAAGCAGATACGCAGTATTTT.

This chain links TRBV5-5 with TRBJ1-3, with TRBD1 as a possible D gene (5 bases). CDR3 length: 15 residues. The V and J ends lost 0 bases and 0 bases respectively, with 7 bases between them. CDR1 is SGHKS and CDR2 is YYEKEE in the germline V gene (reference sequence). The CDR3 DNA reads TGTGCCAGCAGCTTGGACGGGACCTCTGGAAACACCATATATTTT. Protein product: CASSLDGTSGNTIYF.

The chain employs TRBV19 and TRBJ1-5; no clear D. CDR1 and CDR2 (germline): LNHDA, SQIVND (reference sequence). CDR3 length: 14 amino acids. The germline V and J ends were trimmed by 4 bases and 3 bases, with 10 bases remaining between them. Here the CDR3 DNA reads TGTGCCAGTAGTAAGAATGGGAACAATCAGCCCCAGCATTTT. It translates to CASSKNGNNQPQHF. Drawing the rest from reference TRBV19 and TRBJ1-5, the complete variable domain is DGGITQSPKYLFRKEGQNVTLSCEQNLNHDAMYWYRQDPGQGLRLIYYSQIVNDFQKGDIAEGYSVSREKKESFPLTVTSAQKNPTAFYLCASSKNGNNQPQHFGDGTRLSIL.

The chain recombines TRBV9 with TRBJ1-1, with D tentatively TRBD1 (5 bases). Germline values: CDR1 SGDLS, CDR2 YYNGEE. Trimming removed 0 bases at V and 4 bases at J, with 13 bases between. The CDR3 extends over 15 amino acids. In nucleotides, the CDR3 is TGTGCCAGCAGCGTAGTCCAGGGTTGGGGCACTGAAGCTTTCTTT. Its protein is CASSVVQGWGTEAFF.

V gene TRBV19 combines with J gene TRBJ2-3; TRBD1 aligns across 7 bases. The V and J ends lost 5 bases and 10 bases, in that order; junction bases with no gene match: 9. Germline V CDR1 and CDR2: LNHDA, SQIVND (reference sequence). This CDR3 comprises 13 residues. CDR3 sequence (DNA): TGTGCCAGTAGTCCAAGTGACAGGGCTGCGCAGTATTTT. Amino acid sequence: CASSPSDRAAQYF. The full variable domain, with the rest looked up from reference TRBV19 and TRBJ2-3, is DGGITQSPKYLFRKEGQNVTLSCEQNLNHDAMYWYRQDPGQGLRLIYYSQIVNDFQKGDIAEGYSVSREKKESFPLTVTSAQKNPTAFYLCASSPSDRAAQYFGPGTRLTVL.

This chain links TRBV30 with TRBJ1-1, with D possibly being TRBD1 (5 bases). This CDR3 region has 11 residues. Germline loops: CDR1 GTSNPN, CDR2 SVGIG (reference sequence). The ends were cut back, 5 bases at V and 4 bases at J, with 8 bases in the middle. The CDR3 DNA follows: TGTGCCTGGCAGGGATTCACTGAAGCTTTCTTT. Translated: CAWQGFTEAFF. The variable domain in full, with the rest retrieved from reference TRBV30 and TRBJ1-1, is SQTIHQWPATLVQPVGSPLSLECTVEGTSNPNLYWYRQAAGRGLQLLFYSVGIGQISSEVPQNLSASRPQDRQFILSSKKLLLSDSGFYLCAWQGFTEAFFGQGTRLTVV.

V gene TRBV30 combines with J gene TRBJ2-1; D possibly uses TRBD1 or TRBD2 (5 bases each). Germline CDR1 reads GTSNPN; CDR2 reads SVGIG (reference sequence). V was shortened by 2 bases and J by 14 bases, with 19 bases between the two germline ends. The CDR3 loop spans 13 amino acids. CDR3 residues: CAWSFARAVGEFF. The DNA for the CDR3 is TGTGCCTGGAGTTTTGCCAGGGCGGTGGGGGAGTTCTTC.

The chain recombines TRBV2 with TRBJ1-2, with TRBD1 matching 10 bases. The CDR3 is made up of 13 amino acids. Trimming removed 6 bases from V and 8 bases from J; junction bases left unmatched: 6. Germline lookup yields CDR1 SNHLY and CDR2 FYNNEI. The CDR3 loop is CASRAGTGDGYTF. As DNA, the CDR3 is TGTGCCAGCAGAGCCGGGACAGGGGACGGCTACACCTTC.

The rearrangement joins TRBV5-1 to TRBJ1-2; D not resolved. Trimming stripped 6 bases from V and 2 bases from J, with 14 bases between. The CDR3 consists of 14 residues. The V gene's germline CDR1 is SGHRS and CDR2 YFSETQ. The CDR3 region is CASTLGVGNYGYTF. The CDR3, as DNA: TGCGCCAGCACCCTCGGGGTAGGGAACTATGGCTACACCTTC.

CDR3 in amino acids: CASSLSLAGTDTQYF. The CDR3 nucleotides are TGTGCCAGCAGCTTAAGCCTAGCGGGCACAGATACGCAGTATTTT. This sequence joins TRBV7-3 and TRBJ2-3; 7 nucleotides align to TRBD2. CDR1 is SGHTA, CDR2 FQGTGA, per germline. V gave up 1 base and J gave up 1 base; unmatched junction bases: 2. The CDR3 has 15 residues.

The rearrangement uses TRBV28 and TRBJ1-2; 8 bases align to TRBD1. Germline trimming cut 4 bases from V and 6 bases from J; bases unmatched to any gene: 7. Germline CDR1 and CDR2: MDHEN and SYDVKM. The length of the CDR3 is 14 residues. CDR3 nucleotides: TGTGCCAGCAGTTCTCTGGACAGGGCAGATGGCTACACCTTC. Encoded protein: CASSSLDRADGYTF.

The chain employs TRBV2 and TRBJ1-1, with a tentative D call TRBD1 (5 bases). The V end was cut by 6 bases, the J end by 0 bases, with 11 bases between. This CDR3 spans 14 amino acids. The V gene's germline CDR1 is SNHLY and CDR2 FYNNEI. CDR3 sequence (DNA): TGTGCCAGCAGACCGGGGGTCATGAACACTGAAGCTTTCTTT. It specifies CASRPGVMNTEAFF.

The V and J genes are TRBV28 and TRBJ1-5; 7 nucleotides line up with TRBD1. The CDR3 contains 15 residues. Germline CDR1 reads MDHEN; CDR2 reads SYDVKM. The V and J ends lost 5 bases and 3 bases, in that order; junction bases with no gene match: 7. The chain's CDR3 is CASSPGQVNNQPQHF. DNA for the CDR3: TGTGCCAGCAGTCCTGGACAGGTGAACAATCAGCCCCAGCATTTT.

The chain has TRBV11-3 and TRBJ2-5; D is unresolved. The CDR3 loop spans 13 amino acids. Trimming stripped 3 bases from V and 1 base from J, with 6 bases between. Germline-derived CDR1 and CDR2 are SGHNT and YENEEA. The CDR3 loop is CASSFGPQETQYF. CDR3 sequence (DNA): TGTGCCAGCAGCTTCGGGCCCCAAGAGACCCAGTACTTC.

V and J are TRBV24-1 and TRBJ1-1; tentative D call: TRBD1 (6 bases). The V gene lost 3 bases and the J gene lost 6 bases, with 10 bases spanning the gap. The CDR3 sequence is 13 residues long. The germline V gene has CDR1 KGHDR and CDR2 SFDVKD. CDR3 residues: CATSDRQVAEAFF. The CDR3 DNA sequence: TGTGCCACCAGTGATCGACAGGTAGCTGAAGCTTTCTTT.

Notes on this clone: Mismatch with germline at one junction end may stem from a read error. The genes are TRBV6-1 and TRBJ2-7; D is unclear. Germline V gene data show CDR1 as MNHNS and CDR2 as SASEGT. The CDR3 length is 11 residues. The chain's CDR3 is CASSESVIGNF. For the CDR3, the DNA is TGTGCCAGCAGTGAAAGCGTGATTGGGAACTTC.

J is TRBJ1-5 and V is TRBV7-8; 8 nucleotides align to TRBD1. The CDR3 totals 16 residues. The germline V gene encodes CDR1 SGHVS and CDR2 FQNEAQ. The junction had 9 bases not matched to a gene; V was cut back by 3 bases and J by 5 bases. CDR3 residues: CASSFGTGITDQPQHF. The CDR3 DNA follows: TGTGCCAGCAGCTTCGGGACAGGAATTACCGATCAGCCCCAGCATTTT.

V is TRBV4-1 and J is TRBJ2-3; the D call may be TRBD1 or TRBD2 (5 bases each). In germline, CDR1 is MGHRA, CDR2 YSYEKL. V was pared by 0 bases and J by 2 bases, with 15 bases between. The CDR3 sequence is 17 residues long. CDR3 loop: CASSQDRWGSITDTQYF. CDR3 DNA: TGCGCCAGCAGCCAAGACCGGTGGGGGTCTATCACAGATACGCAGTATTTT.

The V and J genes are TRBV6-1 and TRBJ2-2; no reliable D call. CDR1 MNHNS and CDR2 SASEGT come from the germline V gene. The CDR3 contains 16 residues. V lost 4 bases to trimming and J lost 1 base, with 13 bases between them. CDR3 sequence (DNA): TGTGCCAGCAGTGGCTCACGGACCTTGAACACCGGGGAGCTGTTTTTT. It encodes CASSGSRTLNTGELFF.